This entry is about one TCR beta chain. This sample was included in a study of T-cell reconstitution after alpha-beta-depleted transplantation in children. For TCRbeta, the library was prepared with unique molecular identifiers. TCRdb redid the calling of the PCR reads with MiXCR, one entry per CDR3 protein. Of about 540,000 distinct CDR3 sequences listed, around 16% were seen once; the top ten hold around 3.3%. This CDR3 region has 15 residues. The V and J ends lost 0 bases and 6 bases respectively, with 12 bases between them. Germline V gene data show CDR1 as MNHEY and CDR2 as SVGAGI. The material was PBMCs from the stem cell graft donor, obtained from the stem cell graft. J is TRBJ2-1 and V is TRBV6-5; D not certain. This sequence originates from a human donor who donated a stem cell graft to a child with acute lymphoblastic leukemia. The CDR3 coding sequence is TGTGCCAGCAGTTACTCTAGGGCAGGTGTCAATGAGCAGTTCTTC. Its protein product is CASSYSRAGVNEQFF.